These 4 T cell receptor beta chains came from one sample sequenced in a study of human T cells and chemical hapten exposure. TCRdb re-derived calls from the RACE reads in MiXCR, one entry per CDR3 protein. The sample has 95,000 or so distinct CDR3 sequences, approximately 10% seen once; the top ten hold around 3%. Sample time point: patch test 2, 6 weeks after DPC sensitization. The treatment denotes: therapeutic diphenylcyclopropenone sensitization with weekly scalp DPC. Sample: whole blood, taken in connection with sensitization to the hapten diphenylcyclopropenone (DPC). These receptors were obtained from a middle-aged woman with alopecia areata. Some clones in this sample may be carry-over from other donors' samples.

This clonotype has more than one count but fewer than ten. The V and J genes are TRBV19 and TRBJ2-1; 8 nucleotides match TRBD1. The germline V gene has CDR1 LNHDA and CDR2 SQIVND (reference sequence). The CDR3 is 15 residues long. The junction had 9 bases not matched to a gene; V was cut back by 6 bases and J by 5 bases. The CDR3 region is CASSEDRGLDNEQFF. The DNA for the CDR3 is TGTGCCAGTAGCGAAGACAGGGGCCTCGACAATGAGCAGTTCTTC.

This clonotype appeared many times. The CDR3 DNA sequence: TGTGCCAGCAGCCCCCGACAGGGAGGAGAAAAACTGTTTTTT. It yields the protein CASSPRQGGEKLFF. This chain uses TRBV7-8 with TRBJ1-4; 7 bases align to TRBD1. V shed 5 bases and J 8 bases; nucleotides not matched to a gene: 8. Germline-derived CDR1 and CDR2 are SGHVS and FQNEAQ. The CDR3 loop spans 14 amino acids.

This clonotype appeared many times. CDR3 DNA sequence: TGTGCCAGCAATAAGGGGCACAGCACAGATACGCAGTATTTT. The encoded protein is CASNKGHSTDTQYF. The rearrangement links TRBV6-2 or TRBV6-3 to TRBJ2-3; possibly TRBD1 for D (5 bases). CDR3 length equals 14 residues. V was shortened by 7 bases and J by 0 bases, with 11 bases between the two germline ends. Germline lookup yields CDR1 MNHEY and CDR2 SVGEGT.

This clonotype occurred many times. This chain uses TRBV12-3 or TRBV12-4 with TRBJ1-5, with 7 bases fitting TRBD1. The CDR3 has 18 amino acids. The ends lost 3 bases at V and 2 bases at J; junction bases unmatched: 13. The CDR3 sequence is CASSFLGTALWGNQPQHF. In DNA, the CDR3 is TGTGCCAGCAGTTTTCTTGGGACAGCCCTTTGGGGCAATCAGCCCCAGCATTTT.